The 22 T cell receptor beta chains below were found in one sample sequenced in a study of blood T cell repertoires in COVID-19. TCRdb's table, derived via immunoSEQ multiplex PCR, lists solely in-frame clones and lacks some. Of roughly 110,000 clones in the sample, about 84% are singletons; the top ten hold roughly 1.5%. The sequenced sample was peripheral blood. The receptors were sampled from a man in his forties or fifties with acute or convalescent COVID-19.

The chain is built from TRBV6-5 and TRBJ2-3; maybe TRBD2 (5 bases). This CDR3 comprises 13 residues. In germline, CDR1 is MNHEY, CDR2 SVGAGI. Trimming took off 4 bases at V and 7 bases at J, with 12 bases between the two ends. This chain's CDR3 is CASSSGIANTQYF. CDR3 coding DNA: TGTGCCAGCAGTTCGGGGATAGCGAATACGCAGTATTTT.

This clone appeared once. The rearrangement joins TRBV4-2 to TRBJ1-5, with TRBD1 as a possible D gene (5 bases). V lost 0 bases to trimming and J lost 6 bases, with 9 bases between them. The CDR3 sequence is 14 residues long. CDR1 is LGHNA and CDR2 is YNFKEQ in the germline V gene. CDR3 region: CASSQDRVSQPQHF. The CDR3 nucleotides are TGTGCCAGCAGCCAAGACAGGGTGAGTCAGCCCCAGCATTTT.

This chain uses TRBV9 with TRBJ1-2; TRBD1 matches 7 bases. The germline CDR1 and CDR2 sequences are SGDLS and YYNGEE. This CDR3 spans 16 amino acids. Germline trimming cut 3 bases from V and 0 bases from J; bases unmatched to any gene: 8. As DNA, the CDR3 is TGTGCCAGCAGCGCGGGAGGGACAGCAGCTAACTATGGCTACACCTTC. The encoded protein is CASSAGGTAANYGYTF.

The chain couples TRBV6-5 to TRBJ1-1, with TRBD1 as a possible D gene (5 bases). From germline, CDR1 is MNHEY and CDR2 SVGAGI. Trimming left V 9 bases short and J 4 bases short, with 18 bases between. The CDR3 is 14 amino acids. The CDR3 reads CASREAGMSTEAFF. The CDR3 DNA reads as TGTGCCAGTAGGGAGGCAGGGATGTCCACTGAAGCTTTCTTT.

This clone was observed a single time. In DNA, the CDR3 is TGTGCCAGCAGCGTACTAGCGGGGGTAGATACGCAGTATTTT. Amino acids: CASSVLAGVDTQYF. The V and J genes are TRBV9 and TRBJ2-3, with 10 bases that match TRBD2. Germline CDR1 and CDR2: SGDLS and YYNGEE. V trimming: 1 base; J trimming: 5 bases; junction bases outside the gene matches: 1. This CDR3 has 14 residues.

J is TRBJ2-7 and V is TRBV9; D is perhaps TRBD1 (5 bases). Per the germline V gene, CDR1 is SGDLS and CDR2 is YYNGEE. The CDR3 totals 14 residues. V lost 5 bases and J 0 bases, leaving 12 bases between the germline ends. The chain's CDR3 is CASSQGRSSYEQYF. The CDR3 nucleotides are TGTGCCAGCAGTCAGGGCCGGAGCTCCTACGAGCAGTACTTC.

The chain employs TRBV28 and TRBJ1-2; no clear D gene. Per the germline V gene, CDR1 is MDHEN and CDR2 is SYDVKM. V was shortened by 3 bases and J by 2 bases, with 10 bases between the two germline ends. This CDR3 has 14 residues. For the CDR3, the DNA is TGTGCCAGCAGTTTTCGGGGAAGGAACTATGGCTACACCTTC. Translating it yields CASSFRGRNYGYTF.

The gene calls are TRBV4-1 and TRBJ2-3; 14 nucleotides line up with TRBD2. Germline CDR1 MGHRA, CDR2 YSYEKL. The junction had 4 bases not matched to a gene; V was cut back by 4 bases and J by 4 bases. This CDR3 is built from 16 residues. This CDR3 reads CASSLGTSGGSDTQYF. The CDR3 nucleotides are TGCGCCAGCAGCCTAGGGACTAGCGGGGGATCAGATACGCAGTATTTT.

The chain couples TRBV11-2 to TRBJ2-3, with TRBD2 matching over 7 bases. The CDR3 is 16 amino acids. Trimming removed 1 base from V and 0 bases from J; junction bases left unmatched: 4. Germline V gene lookup returns CDR1 SGHAT and CDR2 FQNNGV. The CDR3 loop reads CASSLVGGYSTDTQYF. As DNA, the CDR3 is TGTGCCAGCAGCTTAGTGGGGGGGTATAGCACAGATACGCAGTATTTT.

CDR3 sequence: CASSPDGARIDEQFF. The CDR3 coding sequence is TGTGCCAGCAGCCCAGATGGGGCGCGGATTGATGAGCAGTTCTTC. The V call is TRBV5-4, the J call TRBJ2-1, with a weak D call TRBD1 (5 bases). Germline V lookup: CDR1 SGHNT, CDR2 YYREEE (reference sequence). Trimming cost V 4 bases and J 8 bases, with 19 bases left between them. The CDR3 length is 15 residues.

The chain joins TRBV7-3 to TRBJ1-2; TRBD1 might be the D (5 bases). The ends were cut back, 5 bases at V and 2 bases at J, with 15 bases in the middle. Germline V gene data show CDR1 as SGHTA and CDR2 as FQGTGA. The CDR3 runs to 15 residues. The CDR3 DNA follows: TGTGCCAGCAGCGTGGAGGGGACCTTAAACTATGGCTACACCTTC. Its translation is CASSVEGTLNYGYTF.

CDR3 sequence reads: CASSPNRGTLNTEAFF. The CDR3 DNA is TGTGCCAGCAGCCCCAACAGGGGAACCTTGAACACTGAAGCTTTCTTT. The rearrangement uses TRBV5-4 and TRBJ1-1; 7 bases are shared with TRBD1. Trimming at V came to 4 bases and at J to 0 bases, leaving 9 bases not matched to a gene. The CDR3 runs 16 residues. Germline assignment: CDR1 SGHNT and CDR2 YYREEE (reference sequence).

J is TRBJ2-2 and V is TRBV15; TRBD2 aligns across 7 bases. Germline values: CDR1 LNHNV, CDR2 YYDKDF (reference sequence). This CDR3 has 17 residues. Trimming removed 2 bases from V and 0 bases from J; junction bases left unmatched: 6. The CDR3 sequence: CATSRPHSGANTGELFF. The CDR3 region has the DNA TGTGCCACCAGCAGACCCCACAGCGGGGCGAACACCGGGGAGCTGTTTTTT. Using reference TRBV15 and TRBJ2-2 for the parts outside the CDR3, the full variable domain is DAMVIQNPRYQVTQFGKPVTLSCSQTLNHNVMYWYQQKSSQAPKLLFHYYDKDFNNEADTPDNFQSRRPNTSFCFLDIRSPGLGDTAMYLCATSRPHSGANTGELFFGEGSRLTVL.

V and J are TRBV28 and TRBJ2-7; D call uncertain. V was clipped by 8 bases and J by 5 bases, with 19 bases between them. Looked up from germline, CDR1 is MDHEN and CDR2 is SYDVKM. The CDR3 runs to 14 residues. The CDR3 region is CASRSSQVIDEQYF. In DNA, the CDR3 is TGTGCCAGCCGAAGCTCCCAGGTAATCGACGAGCAGTACTTC.

The gene calls are TRBV2 and TRBJ1-1; D not certain. The CDR3 spans 13 residues. V lost 4 bases to trimming and J lost 2 bases, with 8 bases between them. The V gene's germline CDR1 is SNHLY and CDR2 FYNNEI. DNA for the CDR3: TGTGCCAGCAGTGGAGGCAGAAACACTGAAGCTTTCTTT. This translates into CASSGGRNTEAFF.

The rearrangement links TRBV30 to TRBJ2-3; 8 nucleotides line up with TRBD1. Germline V lookup: CDR1 GTSNPN, CDR2 SVGIG (reference sequence). Trimming at V came to 2 bases and at J to 4 bases, leaving 11 bases not matched to a gene. The CDR3 is made up of 16 amino acids. The CDR3 reads CAWSPSRTGKSDTQYF. Written as DNA, the CDR3 is TGTGCCTGGAGTCCCTCACGGACAGGGAAGTCAGATACGCAGTATTTT.

This rearrangement joins TRBV11-2 to TRBJ2-7; D might be TRBD2 (5 bases). V lost 2 bases, J lost 6 bases, and 14 bases lay in between. Looked up from germline, CDR1 is SGHAT and CDR2 is FQNNGV. This CDR3 region has 14 residues. The CDR3 region has the DNA TGTGCCAGCAGCTTAAAATGGTACGGGGTCGAGCAGTACTTC. The encoded protein is CASSLKWYGVEQYF.

V gene TRBV5-4 combines with J gene TRBJ1-3; D possibly corresponds to TRBD1 (5 bases). Germline values: CDR1 SGHNT, CDR2 YYREEE (reference sequence). The CDR3 length is 16 residues. Trimming pared 4 bases from V and 0 bases from J, leaving 14 bases between. This CDR3 reads CASSPGGVLSGNTIYF. CDR3 coding DNA: TGTGCCAGCAGCCCCGGGGGAGTGCTCTCTGGAAACACCATATATTTT.

J is TRBJ1-2 and V is TRBV10-2, with 9 bases that match TRBD1. With V trimmed by 2 bases and J by 0 bases, 4 bases remained unmatched. This CDR3 is 16 amino acids long. Per the germline V gene, CDR1 is WSHSY and CDR2 is SAAADI. The DNA of the CDR3 is TGCGCCAGCAGTGAGCCGGGACAGGGTACTAACTATGGCTACACCTTC. Its protein product is CASSEPGQGTNYGYTF.

The chain has TRBV5-1 and TRBJ2-7; possibly TRBD1 for D (7 bases). The CDR3 covers 14 residues. V gave up 0 bases and J gave up 5 bases, with 12 bases separating them. Germline V CDR1 and CDR2: SGHRS, YFSETQ. The CDR3 here is CASSLGRGQDEQYF. The CDR3 DNA is TGCGCCAGCAGCTTGGGGAGGGGGCAGGACGAGCAGTACTTC. Full variable domain (remainder filled in from reference TRBV5-1 and TRBJ2-7): KAGVTQTPRYLIKTRGQQVTLSCSPISGHRSVSWYQQTPGQGLQFLFEYFSETQRNKGNFPGRFSGRQFSNSRSEMNVSTLELGDSALYLCASSLGRGQDEQYFGPGTRLTVT.

In its sample, this clone was seen a few times. V usage is TRBV25-1 and J usage is TRBJ1-4; TRBD1 aligns across 7 bases. CDR1 is MGHDK and CDR2 is SYGVNS in the germline V gene. The V and J ends lost 7 bases and 14 bases, in that order; junction bases with no gene match: 7. The CDR3 runs 11 residues. This CDR3 reads CASTGTAGLFF. The CDR3, as DNA: TGTGCCAGCACGGGGACAGCTGGGCTGTTTTTT.

This chain uses TRBV2 with TRBJ1-1; D is possibly TRBD1 (5 bases). The CDR3 length is 14 residues. The germline gives CDR1 SNHLY, CDR2 FYNNEI. V dropped 6 bases and J dropped 4 bases, with 15 bases sitting between them. CDR3: CASSSSVGGTEAFF. CDR3 nucleotides: TGTGCCAGCAGCTCCTCGGTCGGGGGCACTGAAGCTTTCTTT.